This passage covers 3 T cell receptor beta chains from one sample sequenced in a study of T cells in Graves' hyperthyroidism and ophthalmopathy. RNA transcripts were the template for amplifying TCR beta CDR3 regions. Using the HTBI primer set, a first-round RT-PCR was run on the TCR CDR3. One entry per CDR3 protein results from TCRdb running MiXCR on the multiplex PCR reads. The sample has about 600,000 distinct CDR3 sequences; approximately 15% are singletons. The specimen was blood. The receptor set was obtained from a woman in her thirties or forties with Graves' ophthalmopathy.

This rearrangement joins TRBV7-3 to TRBJ2-5; 9 bases fit TRBD2. The CDR3 consists of 16 residues. CDR1 is SGHTA, CDR2 FQGTGA, per germline. Trimming removed 2 bases from V and 0 bases from J; junction bases left unmatched: 4. CDR3 amino acids: CASSLGLAPYQETQYF. The CDR3 DNA reads TGTGCCAGCAGCTTAGGACTAGCGCCATACCAAGAGACCCAGTACTTC.

This clonotype was counted at least ten times. The V call is TRBV6-1, the J call TRBJ2-5; D is uncertain. Germline V CDR1 and CDR2: MNHNS, SASEGT. V was shortened by 0 bases and J by 0 bases, with 8 bases between the two germline ends. The CDR3 sequence is 15 residues long. The CDR3 DNA reads as TGTGCCAGCAGTGAAGCATGGCTGTACCAAGAGACCCAGTACTTC. Its translation: CASSEAWLYQETQYF.

This clonotype has only a few counts. The chain carries TRBV10-3 and TRBJ1-2, with D possibly matching TRBD1 (5 bases). This CDR3 comprises 15 residues. CDR1 ENHRY and CDR2 SYGVKD come from the germline V gene. The ends were cut back, 5 bases at V and 4 bases at J, with 17 bases in the middle. CDR3 DNA sequence: TGTGCCATCAGTCCTTGGGGGGGTGTCAGCTATGGCTACACCTTC. Translated, it gives CAISPWGGVSYGYTF.